The sequence of this T cell receptor (beta chain) was determined in a study of T cell responses to AZD1222 COVID-19 vaccine. Generated by immunoSEQ multiplex PCR, the TCRdb table keeps only in-frame clones and is missing some. The sample carries approximately 190,000 clones, 85% to 95% recorded once. Study results and limitations: CD4 TCRs linked to vaccination spanned spike, dominating at 160-218 and 743-854. Two AZD1222 doses significantly raised spike-specific TCR breadth and depth over controls. Seropositive at baseline were only 5 to 7 AZD1222 recipients. Repertoires were collected only later (after the peak T cell response had occurred).

This clone came up a few times. Its antigen is not identified. The sample in question was peripheral blood, obtained on day 0 of AZD1222 vaccination. The sequence came from an adult in good health.

The CDR3 sequence: CASSYSMGATEAFF. CDR3 nucleotide sequence: TGTGCCAGCAGTTACTCGATGGGGGCCACTGAAGCTTTCTTT. V gene TRBV6-5 combines with J gene TRBJ1-1; weak D call: TRBD1 (6 bases). V was cut by 0 bases and J by 4 bases, with 9 bases left in between. Germline CDR1 is MNHEY and CDR2 is SVGAGI. The CDR3 totals 14 residues.